This section outlines one TCR beta chain sequence together with its context. Ten or more counts support this clonotype. No cognate antigen has been identified for it. No clone much larger than this one lies a single base away; base qualities are absent. Amplification of TCR beta CDR3 regions was carried out from RNA transcripts. The first round of RT-PCR for the TCR CDR3 was performed with the HTBI primer set and the Qiagen OneStep RT-PCR kit. Libraries were constructed in a second round of multiplex PCR, after which size selection and purification were carried out. The libraries were sequenced on an Illumina HiSeq2000 using paired-end 100 bp reads. Processing in the source paper ran as follows. SOAPnuke was used to process the raw data, with reads discarded if the reads contained adapters or uncalled bases, had a mean Phred below 15, or lacked an exact constant-primer or identifier match. High-quality paired reads were merged using COPE v1.2.5, and each unique nucleotide sequence was defined as a clonotype. MiTCR v1.1 was used to align the clonotypes against IMGT TRBV, TRBD and TRBJ reference segments. The analysis included only V-J combinations with a frequency above 0.0001, which together covered around 99% of the repertoires. The TCS score was defined as the ratio of F50 (clonal expansion) to E x V (chaos), calculated using BLOSUM62-based TCRdist between CDR3 peptides within each V-J. Welch's t-statistics and random forest reduced fewer than 600 V-J features to about 13, which were used in a naive Bayes classifier (R e1071). TCRdb applied fastp at Q25 and MiXCR to the public reads, then kept only in-frame beta chains. Merged by CDR3 protein, the rows form single entries marked with the most common genes and DNA. It is TCRdb's table, rather than the study itself, that gives the V and J calls and clone size. The sample profile shows 250,000 or so distinct CDR3 sequences; about 15% of them were found once. The ten biggest clones cover about an eighth of the sample.

This entry is derived from a study of T cells in Graves' hyperthyroidism and ophthalmopathy (dated by TCRdb to the late 2010s). Regarding the study in general: Peripheral blood was sampled at the time of initial diagnosis, prior to any treatment. A discovery cohort of fewer than 110 patients, about 40 with Graves' ophthalmopathy and 55 to 60 with stable Graves' hyperthyroidism, was used to find distinguishing TCR V-J signatures. An independent validation cohort of around 19 hyperthyroidism patients and about 15 patients who later progressed to ophthalmopathy tested prospective prediction of ophthalmopathy. For training and testing, the 100 or so patients in the discovery cohort were randomly divided in a 7:3 ratio. In several Graves' hyperthyroidism patients, the study also compared T-cell repertoires from thyroid tissue with T-cell repertoires from blood. After sampling, hyperthyroidism patients received methimazole starting at 30 mg daily, and ophthalmopathy patients received high-dose intravenous methylprednisolone. The paper describes TCR Vbeta CDR3 sequencing of 135 peripheral blood samples, made up of 43 ophthalmopathy patients, some 76 hyperthyroidism patients and roughly 17 progressor patients.

Hyperthyroidism patients were aged 18 to 65 years and newly diagnosed, with disease duration of less than 2 months. Patients with uncontrolled infections, other autoimmune diseases, pregnancy or lactation were excluded. Diagnoses relied on clinical symptoms, serum thyroxine and TRAb, thyroid ultrasound and orbital computed tomography. Blood from progressor patients was drawn when they were first diagnosed with hyperthyroidism, before any ophthalmopathy symptoms appeared. Ficoll-Paque density gradient centrifugation was used to isolate PBMCs from about 9 ml of fresh peripheral blood. Progressor patients were first diagnosed with Graves' hyperthyroidism and then developed ophthalmopathy during follow-up. Total RNA was extracted with Trizol reagent, and quality was checked on an Agilent 2100 Bioanalyzer. CDR1 KGHSH and CDR2 LQKENI were looked up in the germline V gene. V and J are truncated by 6 bases and 10 bases respectively, leaving an intervening sequence of 7 bases. The CDR3 sequence holds 10 residues, the cysteine and phenylalanine included. Only CDR3 DNA is held: 30 bases, read in frame from base 1.

Results the study describes overall, beyond this receptor: In validation, the model predicted progression to ophthalmopathy with approximately 69% sensitivity and roughly 72% specificity, a median of 6.5 months before onset. Ophthalmopathy was separated from stable hyperthyroidism by a 13 V-J signature model, with approximately 90% sensitivity and about 81% specificity obtained in cross-validation and 80%/75% obtained in testing. Blood samples also contained most of the expanded thyroid clonotypes (frequency above 0.001), which suggests that blood repertoires may reflect thyroid immune responses. Sample size was not statistically predetermined, and blinding of investigators to group allocation was not performed.

Sequenced material: blood. This clonotype was obtained from a woman between 35 and 50 years old with Graves' hyperthyroidism that later progressed to Graves' ophthalmopathy. The rearrangement joined TRBV18 to TRBJ2-1, with the D gene not clear enough to name. At the DNA level, the sequence is TGTGCCAGCTCCCCCCGAGAGCAGTTCTTC. This is translated as CASSPREQFF.